What follows are 3 T cell receptor delta chains derived from one specimen sequenced in a study of gamma-delta T cells after stem cell transplantation. TCRdb re-analyzed the RT-PCR reads via CATT. Found here are thousands of delta-chain clones, around 15% of them singletons; the top ten hold about 14%. Sequencing used gamma-delta T cells. The origin of the receptors is a human donor. It is not recorded whose cells these are; they may come from a transplant donor.

This clone was observed a handful of times. A read error likely explains why the TCRdb protein, taken from a much larger clone, differs from this DNA's translation at residue 10; the protein shown is translated from the DNA. The chain recombines TRDV2 with TRDJ1; 11 bases line up with TRDD3. The CDR3 loop spans 15 amino acids. With 6 bases clipped from V and 4 bases from J, the junction kept 9 bases outside the gene matches. The germline V gene has CDR1 GEAIGNYY and CDR2 EKD. Here the CDR3 DNA reads TGTGCCTGTTTTCCAGTACTGGGGGATATCGATAAACTCATCTTT. Translating it yields CACFPVLGDIDKLIF.

Details on this clone: Other DNA sequences in this sample translate to the same CDR3. The rearrangement joins TRDV2 to TRDJ1; 11 nucleotides line up with TRDD3. Germline CDR1 reads GEAIGNYY; CDR2 reads EKD. This CDR3 comprises 21 residues. Trimming cost V 2 bases and J 0 bases; bases outside gene matches: 19. CDR3 nucleotides: TGTGCCTGTGACAACCTCCTAACTGGCTTACTGGGGGATAATTACACCGATAAACTCATCTTT. Amino acids: CACDNLLTGLLGDNYTDKLIF.

V and J are TRDV2 and TRDJ1; 10 positions match TRDD3. The CDR3 loop spans 25 amino acids. CDR1 and CDR2 from the germline V gene are GEAIGNYY and EKD. Trimming at V came to 0 bases and at J to 0 bases, leaving 30 bases not matched to a gene. The CDR3 spells CACDTMASHGLEGGYAIQDTDKLIF. CDR3 coding DNA: TGTGCCTGTGACACCATGGCCTCTCACGGCCTTGAAGGGGGATACGCGATTCAGGACACCGATAAACTCATCTTT.